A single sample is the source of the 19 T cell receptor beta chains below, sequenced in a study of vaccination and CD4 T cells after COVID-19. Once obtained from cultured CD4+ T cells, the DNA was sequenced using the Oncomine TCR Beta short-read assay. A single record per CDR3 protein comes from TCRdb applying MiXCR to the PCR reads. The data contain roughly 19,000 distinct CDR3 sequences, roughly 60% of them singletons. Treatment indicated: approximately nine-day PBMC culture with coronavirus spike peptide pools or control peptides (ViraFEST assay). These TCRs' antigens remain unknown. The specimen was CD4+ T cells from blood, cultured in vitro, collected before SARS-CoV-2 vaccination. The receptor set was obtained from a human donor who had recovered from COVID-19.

The CDR3 nucleotides read TGCGCCAGCAGCCAATCGGCACTGACAGTTAATTCACCCCTCCACTTT. This encodes CASSQSALTVNSPLHF. The chain uses TRBV4-1 and TRBJ1-6, with TRBD1 as a possible D gene (5 bases). Germline-derived CDR1 and CDR2 are MGHRA and YSYEKL. This CDR3 spans 16 amino acids. V was clipped by 2 bases and J by 6 bases, with 14 bases between them.

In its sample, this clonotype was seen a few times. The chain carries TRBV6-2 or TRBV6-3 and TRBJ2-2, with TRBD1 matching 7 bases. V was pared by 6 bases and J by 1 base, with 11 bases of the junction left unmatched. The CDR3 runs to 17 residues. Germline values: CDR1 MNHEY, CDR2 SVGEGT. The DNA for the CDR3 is TGTGCCAGCAGAACCCGAATCAGGACAGGGAACACCGGGGAGCTGTTTTTT. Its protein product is CASRTRIRTGNTGELFF.

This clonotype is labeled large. CDR3 in amino acids: CASSQTGPYSPLHF. In nucleotides, the CDR3 is TGTGCCAGCAGCCAAACCGGGCCTTATTCACCCCTCCACTTT. The chain carries TRBV7-8 and TRBJ1-6; no definite D call. Per germline, CDR1 SGHVS and CDR2 FQNEAQ. This CDR3 region has 14 residues. V shed 5 bases and J shed 8 bases, with 13 bases lying between them.

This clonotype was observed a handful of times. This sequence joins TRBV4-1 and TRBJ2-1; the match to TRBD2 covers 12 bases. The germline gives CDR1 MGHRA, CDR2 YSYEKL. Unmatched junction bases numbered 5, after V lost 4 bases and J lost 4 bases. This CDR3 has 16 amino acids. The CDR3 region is CASSLLGLAGYNEQFF. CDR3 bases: TGCGCCAGCAGCCTTCTAGGACTAGCGGGATACAATGAGCAGTTCTTC.

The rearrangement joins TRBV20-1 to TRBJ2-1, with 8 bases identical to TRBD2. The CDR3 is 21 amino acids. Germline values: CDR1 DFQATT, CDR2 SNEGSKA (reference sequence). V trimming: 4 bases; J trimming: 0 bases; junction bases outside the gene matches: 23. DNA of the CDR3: TGCAGTGCTATTTCTTTCGGGGCGGAGTTAGCGGGAACAGGCTCCTACAATGAGCAGTTCTTC. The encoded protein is CSAISFGAELAGTGSYNEQFF.

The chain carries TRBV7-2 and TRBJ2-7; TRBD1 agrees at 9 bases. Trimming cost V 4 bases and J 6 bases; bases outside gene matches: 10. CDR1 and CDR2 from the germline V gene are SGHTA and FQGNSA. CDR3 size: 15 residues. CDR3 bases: TGTGCCAGCAGCTCGCAGCCGGGACAGGGAGCCGAGCAGTACTTC. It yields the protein CASSSQPGQGAEQYF.

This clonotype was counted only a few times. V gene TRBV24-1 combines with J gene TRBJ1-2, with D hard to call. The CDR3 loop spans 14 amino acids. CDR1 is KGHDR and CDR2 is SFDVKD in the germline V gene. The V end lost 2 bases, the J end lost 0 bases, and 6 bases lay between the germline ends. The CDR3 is CATSDWATNYGYTF. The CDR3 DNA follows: TGTGCCACCAGTGATTGGGCCACTAACTATGGCTACACCTTC.

DNA of the CDR3: TGTGCCAGCAGCTACGGAAAACGTCTAAAGATTGCGAACATTCAGTACTTC. Its translation: CASSYGKRLKIANIQYF. This chain uses TRBV2 with TRBJ2-4; D is undetermined. The V end was cut by 6 bases, the J end by 7 bases, with 25 bases between. There are 17 residues in the CDR3. Germline-derived CDR1 and CDR2 are SNHLY and FYNNEI.

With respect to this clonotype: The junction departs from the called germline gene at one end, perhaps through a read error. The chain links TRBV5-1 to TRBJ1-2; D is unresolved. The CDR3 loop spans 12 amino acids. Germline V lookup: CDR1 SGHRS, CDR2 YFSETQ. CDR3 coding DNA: TGCACCAGCAGCTTGGCTACAGATGGCTACACCTTC. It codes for CTSSLATDGYTF.

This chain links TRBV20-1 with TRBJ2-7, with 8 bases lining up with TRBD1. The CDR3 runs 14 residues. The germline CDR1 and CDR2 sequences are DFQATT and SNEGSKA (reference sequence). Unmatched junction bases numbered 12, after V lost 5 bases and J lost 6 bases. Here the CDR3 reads CSAEWGQGAGEQYF. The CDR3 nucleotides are TGCAGTGCTGAGTGGGGGCAGGGGGCTGGCGAGCAGTACTTC.

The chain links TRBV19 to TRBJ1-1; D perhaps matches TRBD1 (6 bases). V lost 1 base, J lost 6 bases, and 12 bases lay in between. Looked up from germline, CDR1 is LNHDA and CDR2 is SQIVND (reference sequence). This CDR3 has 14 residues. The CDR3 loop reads CASSIASTGSEAFF. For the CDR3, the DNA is TGTGCCAGTAGTATAGCCTCGACAGGCTCTGAAGCTTTCTTT. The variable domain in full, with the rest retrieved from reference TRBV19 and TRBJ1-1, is DGGITQSPKYLFRKEGQNVTLSCEQNLNHDAMYWYRQDPGQGLRLIYYSQIVNDFQKGDIAEGYSVSREKKESFPLTVTSAQKNPTAFYLCASSIASTGSEAFFGQGTRLTVV.

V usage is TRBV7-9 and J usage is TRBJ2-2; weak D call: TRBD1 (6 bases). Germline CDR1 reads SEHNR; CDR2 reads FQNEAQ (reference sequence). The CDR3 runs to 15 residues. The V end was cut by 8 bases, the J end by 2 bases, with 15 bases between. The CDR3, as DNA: TGTGCCAGCCGACCATTGGACAGAAACACCGGGGAGCTGTTTTTT. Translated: CASRPLDRNTGELFF.

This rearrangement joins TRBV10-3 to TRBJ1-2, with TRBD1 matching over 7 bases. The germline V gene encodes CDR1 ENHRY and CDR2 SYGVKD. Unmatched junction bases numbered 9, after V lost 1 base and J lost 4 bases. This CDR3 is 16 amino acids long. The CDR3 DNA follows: TGTGCCATCAGTGAGTTCGACAGGGCCGGGGTCTATGGCTACACCTTC. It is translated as CAISEFDRAGVYGYTF.

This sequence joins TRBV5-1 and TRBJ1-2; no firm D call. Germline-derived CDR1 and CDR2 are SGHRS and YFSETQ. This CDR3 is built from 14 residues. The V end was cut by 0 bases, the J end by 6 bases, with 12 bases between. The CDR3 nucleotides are TGCGCCAGCAGCTTGGCCCCACACTTGGATGGCTACACCTTC. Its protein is CASSLAPHLDGYTF.

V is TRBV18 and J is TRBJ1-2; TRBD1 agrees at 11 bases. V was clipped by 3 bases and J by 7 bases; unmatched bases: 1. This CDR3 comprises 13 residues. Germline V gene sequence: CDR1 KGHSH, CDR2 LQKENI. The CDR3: CASSPDRGPGYTF. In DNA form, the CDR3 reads TGTGCCAGCTCACCGGACAGGGGGCCTGGCTACACCTTC.

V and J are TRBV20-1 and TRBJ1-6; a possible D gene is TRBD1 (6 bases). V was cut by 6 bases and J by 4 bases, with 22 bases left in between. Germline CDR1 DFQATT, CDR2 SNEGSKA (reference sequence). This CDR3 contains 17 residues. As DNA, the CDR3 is TGCAGTGCCACTAGGTCGGGGGCGGGAAGTTATAATTCACCCCTCCACTTT. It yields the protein CSATRSGAGSYNSPLHF.

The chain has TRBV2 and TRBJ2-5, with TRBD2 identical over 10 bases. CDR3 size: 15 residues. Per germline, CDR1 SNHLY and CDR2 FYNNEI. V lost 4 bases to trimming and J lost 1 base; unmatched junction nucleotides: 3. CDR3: CASSGAGGPQETQYF. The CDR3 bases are TGTGCCAGCAGTGGAGCGGGAGGGCCCCAAGAGACCCAGTACTTC.

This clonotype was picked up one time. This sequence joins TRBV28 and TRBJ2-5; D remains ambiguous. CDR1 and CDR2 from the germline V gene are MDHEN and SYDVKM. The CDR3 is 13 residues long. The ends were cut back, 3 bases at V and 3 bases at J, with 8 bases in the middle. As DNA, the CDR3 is TGTGCCAGCAGTTTTTTGGGGAAAGAGACCCAGTACTTC. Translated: CASSFLGKETQYF.

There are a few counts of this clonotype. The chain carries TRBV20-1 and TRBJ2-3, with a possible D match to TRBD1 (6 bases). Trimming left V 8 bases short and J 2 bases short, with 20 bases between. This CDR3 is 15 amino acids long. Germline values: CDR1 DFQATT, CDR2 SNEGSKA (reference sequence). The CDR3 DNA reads TGCAGTACCAAACGGACAGCTCGAAACACAGATACGCAGTATTTT. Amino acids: CSTKRTARNTDTQYF.